This entry is about one T cell receptor beta chain. The antigen remains unidentified. The sample belongs to a study of shared clonotypes between healthy human individuals. Study-wide background: Three men and a couple of women, aged 18 to 49, were donors. Study findings and constraints: Against clonotypes common to all four donors, non-shared ones had lower generation probabilities. An expected dependence of interdonor clonotype sharing on sequencing depth was noted.

The material for each subset, its genomic DNA, was split evenly across several immunoSEQ plates. Clones were read by immunoSEQ multiplex PCR, and TCRdb kept only the in-frame ones, dropping some. The sample has about 980,000 clones; about three quarters are singletons. The TCR comes from a man younger than 35 in good health. Sequencing was done on a sample of memory CD4+ T cells sorted from blood. The subset here: CD45RA-negative fraction.

CDR3 nucleotides: TGTGCCACCCGCTGGCAGGGGGCTATCGAGCAGTACTTC. It codes for CATRWQGAIEQYF. The V call is TRBV6-1, the J call TRBJ2-7; 8 nucleotides match TRBD1. Germline-derived CDR1 and CDR2 are MNHNS and SASEGT. J lost 6 bases, V lost 10 bases, and 11 bases had no gene match. CDR3 length equals 13 residues.